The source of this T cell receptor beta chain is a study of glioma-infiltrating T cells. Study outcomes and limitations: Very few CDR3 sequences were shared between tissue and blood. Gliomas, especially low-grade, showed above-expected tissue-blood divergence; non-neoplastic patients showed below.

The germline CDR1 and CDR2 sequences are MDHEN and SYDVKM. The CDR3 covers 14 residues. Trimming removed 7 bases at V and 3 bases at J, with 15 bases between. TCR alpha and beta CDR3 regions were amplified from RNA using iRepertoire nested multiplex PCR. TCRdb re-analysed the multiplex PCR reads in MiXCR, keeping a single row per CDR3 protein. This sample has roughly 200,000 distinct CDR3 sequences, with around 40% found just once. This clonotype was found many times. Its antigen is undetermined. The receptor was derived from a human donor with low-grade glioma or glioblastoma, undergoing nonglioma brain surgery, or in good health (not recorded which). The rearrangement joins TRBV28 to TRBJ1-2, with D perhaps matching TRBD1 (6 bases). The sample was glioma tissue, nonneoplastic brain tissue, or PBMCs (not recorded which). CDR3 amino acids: CASKATGAYYGYTF. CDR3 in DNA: TGTGCCAGCAAGGCGACAGGAGCATACTATGGCTACACCTTC.